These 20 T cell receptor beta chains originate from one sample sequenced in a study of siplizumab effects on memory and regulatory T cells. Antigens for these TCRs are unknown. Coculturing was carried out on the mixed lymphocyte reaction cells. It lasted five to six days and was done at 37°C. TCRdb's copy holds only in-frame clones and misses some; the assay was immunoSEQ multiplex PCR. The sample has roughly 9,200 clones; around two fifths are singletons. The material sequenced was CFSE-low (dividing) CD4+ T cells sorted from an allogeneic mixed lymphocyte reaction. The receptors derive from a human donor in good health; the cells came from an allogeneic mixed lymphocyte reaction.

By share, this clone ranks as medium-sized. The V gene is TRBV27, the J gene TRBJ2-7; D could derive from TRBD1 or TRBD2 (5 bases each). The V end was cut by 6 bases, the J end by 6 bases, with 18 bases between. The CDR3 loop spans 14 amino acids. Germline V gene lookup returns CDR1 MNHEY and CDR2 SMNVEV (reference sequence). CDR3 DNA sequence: TGTGCCAGCAGACCAACCGGGACCCAGGGCGAGCAGTACTTC. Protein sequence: CASRPTGTQGEQYF.

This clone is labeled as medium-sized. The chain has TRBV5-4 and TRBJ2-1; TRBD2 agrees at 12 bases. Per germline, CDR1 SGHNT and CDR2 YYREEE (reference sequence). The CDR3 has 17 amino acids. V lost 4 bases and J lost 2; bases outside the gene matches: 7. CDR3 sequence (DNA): TGTGCCAGCAGCCCAGGACTAGCGGGGACAGCCTACAATGAGCAGTTCTTC. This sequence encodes CASSPGLAGTAYNEQFF.

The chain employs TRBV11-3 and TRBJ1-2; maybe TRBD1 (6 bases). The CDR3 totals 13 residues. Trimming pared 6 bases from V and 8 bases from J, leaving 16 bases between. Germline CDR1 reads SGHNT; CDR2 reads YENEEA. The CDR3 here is CASRVDRWGGYTF. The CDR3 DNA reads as TGTGCCAGCAGAGTAGACAGGTGGGGAGGCTACACCTTC.

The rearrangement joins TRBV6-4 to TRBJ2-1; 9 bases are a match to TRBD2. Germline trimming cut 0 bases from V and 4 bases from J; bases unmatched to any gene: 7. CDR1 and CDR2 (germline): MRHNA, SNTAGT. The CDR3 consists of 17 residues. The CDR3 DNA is TGTGCCAGCAGTGACTCGGCGGGAGGGAACTCATACAATGAGCAGTTCTTC. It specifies CASSDSAGGNSYNEQFF.

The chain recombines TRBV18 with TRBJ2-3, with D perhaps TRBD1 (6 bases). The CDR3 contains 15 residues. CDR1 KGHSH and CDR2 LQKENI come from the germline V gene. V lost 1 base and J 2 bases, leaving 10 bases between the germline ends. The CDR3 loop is CASSPRGHFTDTQYF. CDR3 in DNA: TGTGCCAGCTCACCACGGGGACACTTCACAGATACGCAGTATTTT.

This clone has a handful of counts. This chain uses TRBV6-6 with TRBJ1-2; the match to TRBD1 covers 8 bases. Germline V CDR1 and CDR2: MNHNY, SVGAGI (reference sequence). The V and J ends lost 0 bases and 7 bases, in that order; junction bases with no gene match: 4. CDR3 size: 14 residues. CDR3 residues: CASSYSDRVVGYTF. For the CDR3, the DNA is TGTGCCAGCAGTTACTCGGACAGGGTGGTTGGCTACACCTTC.

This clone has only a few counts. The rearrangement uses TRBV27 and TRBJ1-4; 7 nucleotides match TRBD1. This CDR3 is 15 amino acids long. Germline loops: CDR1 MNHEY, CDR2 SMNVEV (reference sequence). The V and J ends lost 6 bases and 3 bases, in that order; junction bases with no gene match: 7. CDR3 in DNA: TGTGCCAGCAGCAACAGGGGCTCCCCTAATGAAAAACTGTTTTTT. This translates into CASSNRGSPNEKLFF.

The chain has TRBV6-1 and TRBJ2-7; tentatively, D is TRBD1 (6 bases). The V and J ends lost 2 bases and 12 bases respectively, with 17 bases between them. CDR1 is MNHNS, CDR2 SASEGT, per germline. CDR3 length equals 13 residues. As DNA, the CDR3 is TGTGCCAGCAGTGAATTGGGGACATCACCCAGGTACTTC. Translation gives CASSELGTSPRYF.

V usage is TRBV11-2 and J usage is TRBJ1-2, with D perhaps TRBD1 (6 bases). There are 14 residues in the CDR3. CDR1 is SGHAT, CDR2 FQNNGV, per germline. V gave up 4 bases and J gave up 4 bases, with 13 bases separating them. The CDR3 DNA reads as TGTGCCAGCAGCTCTAGGACAGCATCCTATGGCTACACCTTC. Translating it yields CASSSRTASYGYTF.

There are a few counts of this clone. The CDR3 loop reads CAIREGKANEKLFF. The CDR3 DNA follows: TGTGCCATCAGGGAGGGGAAGGCTAATGAAAAACTGTTTTTT. This chain joins TRBV10-3 and TRBJ1-4, with D perhaps matching TRBD1 (5 bases). Trimming cost V 6 bases and J 3 bases, with 11 bases left between them. Germline V gene lookup returns CDR1 ENHRY and CDR2 SYGVKD. CDR3 size: 14 residues.

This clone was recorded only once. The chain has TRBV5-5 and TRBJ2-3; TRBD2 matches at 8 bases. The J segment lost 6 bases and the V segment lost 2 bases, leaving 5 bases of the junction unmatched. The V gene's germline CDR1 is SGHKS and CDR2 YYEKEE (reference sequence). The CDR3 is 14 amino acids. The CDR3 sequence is CASSLAGVRDTQYF. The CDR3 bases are TGTGCCAGCAGCTTAGCGGGAGTTCGGGATACGCAGTATTTT.

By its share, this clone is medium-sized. CDR3 loop: CASSVTDGNTIYF. The CDR3 bases are TGTGCCAGCAGCGTGACTGACGGAAACACCATATATTTT. The chain recombines TRBV9 with TRBJ1-3; D remains ambiguous. CDR1 is SGDLS and CDR2 is YYNGEE in the germline V gene. V lost 2 bases and J lost 4, with 7 bases in between. This CDR3 region has 13 residues.

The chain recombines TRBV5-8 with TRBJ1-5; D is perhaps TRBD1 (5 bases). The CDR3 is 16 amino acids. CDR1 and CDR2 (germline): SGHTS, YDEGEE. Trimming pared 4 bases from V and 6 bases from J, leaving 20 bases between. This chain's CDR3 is CASSQDRETRGQPQHF. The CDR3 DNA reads TGTGCCAGCAGCCAAGATCGGGAGACAAGGGGTCAGCCCCAGCATTTT.

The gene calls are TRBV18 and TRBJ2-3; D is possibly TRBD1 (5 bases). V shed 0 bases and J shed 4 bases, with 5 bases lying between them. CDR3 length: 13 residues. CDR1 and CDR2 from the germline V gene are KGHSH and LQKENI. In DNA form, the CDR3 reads TGTGCCAGCTCACCACCGGGGCCAGATACGCAGTATTTT. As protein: CASSPPGPDTQYF.

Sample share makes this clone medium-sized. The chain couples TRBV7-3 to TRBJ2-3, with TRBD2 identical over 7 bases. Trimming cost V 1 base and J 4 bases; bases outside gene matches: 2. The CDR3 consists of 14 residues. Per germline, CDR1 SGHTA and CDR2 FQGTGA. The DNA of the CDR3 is TGTGCCAGCAGCTTAAGCGGGAGCGCAGATACGCAGTATTTT. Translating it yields CASSLSGSADTQYF. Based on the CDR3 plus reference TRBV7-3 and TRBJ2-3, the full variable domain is GAGVSQTPSNKVTEKGKYVELRCDPISGHTALYWYRQSLGQGPEFLIYFQGTGAADDSGLPNDRFFAVRPEGSVSTLKIQRTERGDSAVYLCASSLSGSADTQYFGPGTRLTVL.

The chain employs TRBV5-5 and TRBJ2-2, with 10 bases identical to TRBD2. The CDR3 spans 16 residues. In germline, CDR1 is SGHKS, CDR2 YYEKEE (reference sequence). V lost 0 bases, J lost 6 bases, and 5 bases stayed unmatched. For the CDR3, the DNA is TGTGCCAGCAGCTTGGCAGCTAGCGGGAGCCCCGGGGAGCTGTTTTTT. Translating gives CASSLAASGSPGELFF.

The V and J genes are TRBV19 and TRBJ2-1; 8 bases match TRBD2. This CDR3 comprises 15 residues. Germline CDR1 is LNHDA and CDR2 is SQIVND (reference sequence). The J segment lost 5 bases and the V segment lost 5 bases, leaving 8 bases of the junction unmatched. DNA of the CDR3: TGTGCCAGTAGTCCTCGGACTAGCCGTAACAATGAGCAGTTCTTC. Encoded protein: CASSPRTSRNNEQFF.

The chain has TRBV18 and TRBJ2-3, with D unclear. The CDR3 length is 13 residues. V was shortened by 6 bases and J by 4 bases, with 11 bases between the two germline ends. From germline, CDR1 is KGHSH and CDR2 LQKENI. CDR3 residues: CASSPALADTQYF. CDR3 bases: TGTGCCAGCTCTCCCGCCCTCGCAGATACGCAGTATTTT.

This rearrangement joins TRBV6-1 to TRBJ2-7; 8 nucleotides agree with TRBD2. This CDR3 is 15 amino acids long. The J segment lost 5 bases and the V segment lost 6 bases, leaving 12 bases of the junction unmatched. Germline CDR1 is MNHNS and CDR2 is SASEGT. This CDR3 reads CASRKAGADSHEQYF. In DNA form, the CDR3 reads TGTGCCAGCAGAAAAGCGGGAGCGGATTCCCACGAGCAGTACTTC.

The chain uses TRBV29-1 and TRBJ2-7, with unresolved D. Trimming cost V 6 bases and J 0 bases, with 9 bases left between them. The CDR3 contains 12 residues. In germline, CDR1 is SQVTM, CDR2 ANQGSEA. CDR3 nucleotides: TGCAGCGTCGGGTCCTTCTCCTACGAGCAGTACTTC. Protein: CSVGSFSYEQYF.